What follows are 22 T cell receptor beta chains derived from one specimen sequenced in a study of cytomegalovirus exposure and HLA in healthy donors. The primer mix had 60 Vbeta and 13 Jbeta primers. The protocol was immunoSEQ multiplex PCR, while the TCRdb copy is restricted to in-frame clones and leaves out a portion. The sample consists of 95,000 to 100,000 clones, roughly 80% of them appearing once. Material for sequencing was PBMCs. The receptors were gathered from a man between 60 and 75 years old in good health and CMV-seropositive.

The chain has TRBV7-2 and TRBJ1-2, with D possibly matching TRBD1 (6 bases). Germline V lookup: CDR1 SGHTA, CDR2 FQGNSA. Trimming stripped 5 bases from V and 2 bases from J, with 12 bases between. The CDR3 runs 14 residues. As DNA, the CDR3 is TGTGCCAGCAGCCCGAGGACAGAGAACTATGGCTACACCTTC. Protein product: CASSPRTENYGYTF.

V usage is TRBV10-3 and J usage is TRBJ2-3; 9 bases line up with TRBD2. V gave up 0 bases and J gave up 2 bases; unmatched junction bases: 3. The CDR3 length is 16 residues. Germline CDR1 reads ENHRY; CDR2 reads SYGVKD. CDR3 nucleotide sequence: TGTGCCATCAGTGAGTCGGAGCGGGGGGTCACAGATACGCAGTATTTT. This translates into CAISESERGVTDTQYF.

This chain joins TRBV9 and TRBJ1-1; D gene ambiguous. CDR3 length: 15 amino acids. The V end was cut by 0 bases, the J end by 0 bases, with 9 bases between. In germline, CDR1 is SGDLS, CDR2 YYNGEE. CDR3 nucleotide sequence: TGTGCCAGCAGCGTAGGGCGGGAGTTGAACACTGAAGCTTTCTTT. It specifies CASSVGRELNTEAFF.

In nucleotides, the CDR3 is TGTGCCAGCAAACGTGGGGGGGATTTGGGGGGCTACACCTTC. The encoded protein is CASKRGGDLGGYTF. V and J are TRBV6-1 and TRBJ1-2; a possible D gene is TRBD1 (5 bases). Trimming removed 7 bases from V and 8 bases from J, with 20 bases in between. Germline-derived CDR1 and CDR2 are MNHNS and SASEGT. The CDR3 spans 14 residues.

The sample holds a few counts of this clone. V is TRBV18 and J is TRBJ1-1; D is ambiguous. Germline V gives CDR1 KGHSH, CDR2 LQKENI. V was shortened by 5 bases and J by 11 bases, with 15 bases between the two germline ends. The CDR3 loop spans 12 amino acids. The CDR3 DNA follows: TGTGCCAGCTCATCGGACGGGCGGGCGGCTTTCTTT. Translation gives CASSSDGRAAFF.

The chain uses TRBV30 and TRBJ1-1; D might be TRBD1 (6 bases). Germline V lookup: CDR1 GTSNPN, CDR2 SVGIG (reference sequence). V was trimmed by 2 bases and J by 4 bases, leaving 11 bases between them. The CDR3 is 13 amino acids. As DNA, the CDR3 is TGTGCCTGGAGTAAGGTCAGGGGCACTGAAGCTTTCTTT. Protein: CAWSKVRGTEAFF.

The chain has TRBV7-9 and TRBJ2-3; 8 nucleotides align to TRBD1. The CDR3 contains 14 residues. From germline, CDR1 is SEHNR and CDR2 FQNEAQ (reference sequence). The V segment lost 5 bases and the J segment 2 bases; nucleotides outside the gene matches: 3. The CDR3 nucleotides are TGTGCCAGCAGCCTGGACAGGGTCACAGATACGCAGTATTTT. Its translation is CASSLDRVTDTQYF. The full variable domain, its missing parts supplied by reference TRBV7-9 and TRBJ2-3, is DTGVSQNPRHKITKRGQNVTFRCDPISEHNRLYWYRQTLGQGPEFLTYFQNEAQLEKSRLLSDRFSAERPKGSFSTLEIQRTEQGDSAMYLCASSLDRVTDTQYFGPGTRLTVL.

V usage is TRBV7-9 and J usage is TRBJ2-6, with 7 bases matching TRBD1. This CDR3 contains 14 residues. Per the germline V gene, CDR1 is SEHNR and CDR2 is FQNEAQ (reference sequence). Trimming removed 8 bases from V and 6 bases from J; junction bases left unmatched: 7. The DNA of the CDR3 is TGTGCCAGCCAACTAACAGGGGAGGCCAACGTCCTGACTTTC. Protein: CASQLTGEANVLTF.

This sequence joins TRBV7-2 and TRBJ2-7, with TRBD1 matching over 7 bases. The CDR3 runs 13 residues. With 4 bases clipped from V and 4 bases from J, the junction kept 4 bases outside the gene matches. In germline, CDR1 is SGHTA, CDR2 FQGNSA. CDR3 loop: CASSWGQQYEQYF. The CDR3, as DNA: TGTGCCAGCAGCTGGGGACAGCAATACGAGCAGTACTTC.

The chain joins TRBV6-5 to TRBJ1-4; 8 bases are a match to TRBD1. Germline-derived CDR1 and CDR2 are MNHEY and SVGAGI. This CDR3 has 15 amino acids. J was trimmed by 2 bases and V by 6 bases; bases with no gene match: 5. The CDR3 loop reads CASRLTGGTNEKLFF. DNA for the CDR3: TGTGCCAGCAGGCTCACAGGGGGGACTAATGAAAAACTGTTTTTT.

V and J are TRBV5-4 and TRBJ2-5; a weak D match, TRBD2 (5 bases). The DNA matches TRBJ2-7 better at its end, which makes the J call doubtful. Germline CDR1 reads SGHNT; CDR2 reads YYREEE (reference sequence). This CDR3 is built from 11 residues. The CDR3 bases are TGTGCCAGCAGTTCGGGGTACGAGCAGTACTTC. Translating it yields CASSSGYEQYF.

The chain is built from TRBV5-3 and TRBJ1-2, with D possibly being TRBD1 (5 bases). TRBV5-3 is given ORF status, its function remaining uncertain. The CDR3 is 13 residues long. The V and J ends lost 2 bases and 4 bases respectively, with 9 bases between them. CDR3 DNA: TGTGCCAGAAGCTTCACAGGATTCTATGGCTACACCTTC. This codes for CARSFTGFYGYTF.

There are a few counts of this clone. This rearrangement joins TRBV7-3 to TRBJ1-5; 8 positions match TRBD1. Germline lookup yields CDR1 SGHTA and CDR2 FQGTGA. This CDR3 is built from 15 residues. Trimming took 5 bases from V and 6 from J; bases not matched to a gene: 9. The DNA of the CDR3 is TGTGCCAGCAGCGCGACAGGGGCTGCGGGTCAGCCCCAGCATTTT. Amino acid sequence: CASSATGAAGQPQHF.

The J gene is TRBJ2-3, the V gene TRBV7-9; 7 nucleotides align to TRBD1. CDR1 is SEHNR and CDR2 is FQNEAQ in the germline V gene (reference sequence). The CDR3 has 17 amino acids. J gave up 3 bases and V 5 bases, and 14 bases lay outside the gene matches. The CDR3 loop reads CASSANKGARFTDTQYF. The CDR3 nucleotides are TGTGCCAGCAGCGCCAACAAGGGGGCTAGGTTTACAGATACGCAGTATTTT.

V and J are TRBV19 and TRBJ1-1; 11 nucleotides agree with TRBD1. From germline, CDR1 is LNHDA and CDR2 SQIVND (reference sequence). The CDR3 covers 14 residues. Trimming took 6 bases from V and 6 from J; bases not matched to a gene: 6. The CDR3 region has the DNA TGTGCCAGTAGGGGACAGGGGGACCTAGCTGAAGCTTTCTTT. Encoded protein: CASRGQGDLAEAFF.

The J gene is TRBJ1-1, the V gene TRBV15, with a weak D call TRBD1 (5 bases). From germline, CDR1 is LNHNV and CDR2 YYDKDF (reference sequence). Trimming removed 7 bases at V and 13 bases at J, with 16 bases between. The length of the CDR3 is 11 residues. CDR3 protein: CATTEGRGVFF. The CDR3 nucleotides read TGTGCCACCACGGAGGGAAGGGGAGTTTTCTTT.

This chain links TRBV7-8 with TRBJ1-1, with D possibly matching TRBD1 (6 bases). This CDR3 spans 14 amino acids. V gave up 6 bases and J gave up 3 bases, with 14 bases separating them. Germline CDR1 and CDR2: SGHVS and FQNEAQ. The CDR3 region has the DNA TGTGCCAGCAGTAAATACAGGGAGCACACTGAAGCTTTCTTT. As protein: CASSKYREHTEAFF.

The sample holds a few counts of this clone. The DNA of the CDR3 is TGTGCCAGCAGATACAGGGGGTCGCGACTGTTTTTT. It encodes CASRYRGSRLFF. V is TRBV27 and J is TRBJ1-4; 8 nucleotides match TRBD1. Germline CDR1 MNHEY, CDR2 SMNVEV (reference sequence). The CDR3 length is 12 residues. The V gene end was trimmed by 6 bases and the J gene end by 13 bases; junction bases not matched to a gene: 7.

CDR3 sequence: CASSIAALEKLFF. In DNA form, the CDR3 reads TGTGCCAGTAGTATAGCGGCACTAGAAAAACTGTTTTTT. The genes are TRBV19 and TRBJ1-4; D is undetermined. From germline, CDR1 is LNHDA and CDR2 SQIVND (reference sequence). The CDR3 spans 13 residues. With 1 base removed from V and 8 bases from J, the gap between germline ends came to 8 bases.

The chain carries TRBV10-3 and TRBJ2-7, with D maybe TRBD1 (5 bases). The V end lost 8 bases, the J end lost 6 bases, and 14 bases lay between the germline ends. Germline values: CDR1 ENHRY, CDR2 SYGVKD. The CDR3 has 12 residues. CDR3 protein: CAIGAGVREQYF. CDR3 sequence (DNA): TGTGCCATCGGGGCAGGAGTCCGCGAGCAGTACTTC.

The chain is built from TRBV2 and TRBJ1-1; D is possibly TRBD1 (6 bases). The CDR3 sequence is 13 residues long. V dropped 3 bases and J dropped 2 bases, with 7 bases sitting between them. Germline CDR1 SNHLY, CDR2 FYNNEI. The CDR3 DNA reads TGTGCCAGCAGTGACAGGGGAAACACTGAAGCTTTCTTT. This encodes CASSDRGNTEAFF.

The rearrangement links TRBV10-3 to TRBJ2-2; D possibly corresponds to TRBD1 (5 bases). The CDR3 is made up of 14 amino acids. V lost 6 bases, J lost 1 base, and 9 bases lay in between. Germline V CDR1 and CDR2: ENHRY, SYGVKD. CDR3 sequence: CAIRPGQNTGELFF. As DNA, the CDR3 is TGTGCCATCAGACCTGGACAGAACACCGGGGAGCTGTTTTTT.